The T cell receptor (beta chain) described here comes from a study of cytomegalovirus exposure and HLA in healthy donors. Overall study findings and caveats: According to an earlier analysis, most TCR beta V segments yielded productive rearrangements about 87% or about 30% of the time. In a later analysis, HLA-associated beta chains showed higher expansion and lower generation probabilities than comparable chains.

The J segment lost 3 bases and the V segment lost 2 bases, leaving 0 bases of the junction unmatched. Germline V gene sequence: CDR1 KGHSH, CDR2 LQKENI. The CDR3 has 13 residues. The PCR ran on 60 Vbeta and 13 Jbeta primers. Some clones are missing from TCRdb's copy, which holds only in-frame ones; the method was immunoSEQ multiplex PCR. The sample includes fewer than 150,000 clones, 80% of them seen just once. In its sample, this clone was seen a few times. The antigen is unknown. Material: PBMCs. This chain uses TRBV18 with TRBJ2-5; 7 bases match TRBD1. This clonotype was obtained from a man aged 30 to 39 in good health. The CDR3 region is CASSPDREETQYF. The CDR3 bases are TGTGCCAGCTCACCAGACAGGGAAGAGACCCAGTACTTC. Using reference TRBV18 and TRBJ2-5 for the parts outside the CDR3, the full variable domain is NAGVMQNPRHLVRRRGQEARLRCSPMKGHSHVYWYRQLPEEGLKFMVYLQKENIIDESGMPKERFSAEFPKEGPSILRIQQVVRGDSAAYFCASSPDREETQYFGPGTRLLVL.